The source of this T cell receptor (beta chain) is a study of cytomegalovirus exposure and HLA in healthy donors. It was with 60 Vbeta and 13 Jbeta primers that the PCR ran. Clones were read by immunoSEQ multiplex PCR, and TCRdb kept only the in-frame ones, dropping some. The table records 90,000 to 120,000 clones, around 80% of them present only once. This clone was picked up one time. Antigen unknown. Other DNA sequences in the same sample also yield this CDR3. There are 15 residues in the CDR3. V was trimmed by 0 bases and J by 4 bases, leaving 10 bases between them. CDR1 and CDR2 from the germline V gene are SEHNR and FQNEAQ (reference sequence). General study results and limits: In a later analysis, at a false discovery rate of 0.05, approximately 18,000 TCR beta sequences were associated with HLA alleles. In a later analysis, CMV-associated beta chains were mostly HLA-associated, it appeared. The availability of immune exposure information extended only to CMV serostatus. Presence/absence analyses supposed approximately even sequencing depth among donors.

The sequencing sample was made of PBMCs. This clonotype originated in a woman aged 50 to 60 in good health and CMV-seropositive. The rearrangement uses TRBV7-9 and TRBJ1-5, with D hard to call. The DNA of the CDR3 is TGTGCCAGCAGCTTAGCCGGAGAAGGAAATCAGCCCCAGCATTTT. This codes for CASSLAGEGNQPQHF.